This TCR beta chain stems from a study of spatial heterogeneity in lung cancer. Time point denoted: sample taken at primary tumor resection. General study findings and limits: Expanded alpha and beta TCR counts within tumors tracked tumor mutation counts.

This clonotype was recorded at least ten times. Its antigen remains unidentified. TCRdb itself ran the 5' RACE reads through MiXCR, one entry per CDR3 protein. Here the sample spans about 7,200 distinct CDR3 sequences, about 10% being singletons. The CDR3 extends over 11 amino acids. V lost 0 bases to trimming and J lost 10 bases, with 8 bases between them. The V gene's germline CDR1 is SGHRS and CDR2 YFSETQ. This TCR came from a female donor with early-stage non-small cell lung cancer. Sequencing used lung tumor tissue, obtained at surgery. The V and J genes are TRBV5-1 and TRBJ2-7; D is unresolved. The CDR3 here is CASSLESTQYF. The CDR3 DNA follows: TGCGCCAGCAGCTTGGAATCTACCCAGTACTTC. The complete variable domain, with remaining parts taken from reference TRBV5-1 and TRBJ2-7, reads KAGVTQTPRYLIKTRGQQVTLSCSPISGHRSVSWYQQTPGQGLQFLFEYFSETQRNKGNFPGRFSGRQFSNSRSEMNVSTLELGDSALYLCASSLESTQYFGPGTRLTVT.